This T cell receptor (beta chain) originates from a study of shared clonotypes between healthy human individuals. CDR1 and CDR2 from the germline V gene are MNHEY and SMNVEV (reference sequence). Deletions cut 5 bases from V and 5 bases from J, with 24 bases between. CDR3 length equals 18 residues. Concerning this clone: Its matching antigen is unknown.

Positively selected for CCR7, the CD45RO-negative cells used as naive CD8 cells excluded terminally differentiated effector memory CD45RA+ cells. Healthy HIV-negative adults with no recent acute infections or vaccinations were recruited as donors. Only in-frame clones appear in the TCRdb table, and some are missing; sequencing was by immunoSEQ multiplex PCR. Here the sample spans over 2,000,000 clones, 93% being singletons. General study results and limits: Rarefaction showed that sequencing of sorted subsets was incomplete (despite large depth). It was the non-shared clonotypes that had lower generation probabilities than clonotypes shared by all four donors.

The chain recombines TRBV27 with TRBJ2-2; a weak D match, TRBD2 (7 bases). Sequencing used naive CD8+ T cells from PBMCs. The receptor comes from a man between 18 and 29 years old in good health. Some clones in this sample may be carry-over from other donors' samples. This CDR3 reads CASSPSRPGGIATGELFF. DNA for the CDR3: TGTGCCAGCAGTCCATCACGACCGGGGGGCATCGCGACCGGGGAGCTGTTTTTT.